This TCR beta chain originates from a study of blood T cell repertoires in COVID-19. Study as a whole: Sites across the United States, Italy and Spain contributed samples from acute and convalescent COVID-19. Sample material is recorded as cDNA or gDNA derived from T cells, B-cell-depleted T cells, or PBMCs.

As originally analysed: Researchers report that nucleated cell counts were estimated from reference gene primer amplification. Clones were sequenced by immunoSEQ multiplex PCR, and TCRdb holds only the in-frame ones, with some missing. Clone size and the V and J calls come from that table; the DNA yielded D and trimming. Of around 63,000 clones listed, approximately 81% are singletons. Germline CDR1 is MNHEY and CDR2 is SVGAGI. This CDR3 has 12 residues. The trim removed 11 bases at V and 7 bases at J, leaving 8 bases unmatched. Seattle patients were enrolled while actively infected and followed longitudinally.

The origin of this receptor is a man between 60 and 70 years old with COVID-19, enrolled during active disease. The source material was peripheral blood. The chain recombines TRBV6-5 with TRBJ1-2, with TRBD1 matching 9 bases. CDR3 protein: CAGGQGLGGYTF. Written as DNA, the CDR3 is TGTGCCGGAGGACAGGGGCTAGGTGGCTACACCTTC.